This TCR beta chain derives from a study of blood T cell repertoires in COVID-19. For the study at large: Researchers got acute and convalescent COVID-19 samples from the United States, Italy and Spain. T cells, B-cell-depleted T cells, or PBMCs supplied cDNA or gDNA.

Germline V gene lookup returns CDR1 SGHNT and CDR2 YYREEE (reference sequence). Trimming took 4 bases from V and 5 from J; bases not matched to a gene: 8. The CDR3 has 15 amino acids. As processed by the authors: Amplification from reference gene primers served as the basis for estimated nucleated cell counts. Clones were read by immunoSEQ multiplex PCR, and TCRdb kept only the in-frame ones, dropping some. That table is the source of V, J and clone size, and D and trimming were worked out from the DNA. The sample comprises around 220,000 clones, roughly 82% of which are singletons, and under 5.5% rests with the top ten.

Sequencing used peripheral blood. The clonotype comes from a woman older than 75 with active or convalescent COVID-19. The chain couples TRBV5-4 to TRBJ2-3; 9 nucleotides align to TRBD2. CDR3 loop: CASSAGGGAKDTQYF. CDR3 coding DNA: TGTGCCAGCAGCGCCGGCGGGGGGGCTAAAGATACGCAGTATTTT.